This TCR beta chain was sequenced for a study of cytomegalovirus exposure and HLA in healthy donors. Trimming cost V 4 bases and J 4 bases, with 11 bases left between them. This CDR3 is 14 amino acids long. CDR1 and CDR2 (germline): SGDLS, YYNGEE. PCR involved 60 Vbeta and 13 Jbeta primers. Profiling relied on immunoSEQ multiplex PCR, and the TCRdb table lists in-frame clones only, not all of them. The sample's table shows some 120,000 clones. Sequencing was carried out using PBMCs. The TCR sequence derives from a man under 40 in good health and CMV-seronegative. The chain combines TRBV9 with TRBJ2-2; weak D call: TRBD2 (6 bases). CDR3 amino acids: CASSLRDSTGELFF. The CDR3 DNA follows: TGTGCCAGCAGCCTCCGGGACTCCACCGGGGAGCTGTTTTTT.